The rows below give T cell receptor beta chains drawn from one sample of a study of graft-versus-host responses after intestinal transplantation. No antigen is known for these receptors. Sequencing was performed with immunoSEQ multiplex PCR; in TCRdb, only in-frame clones are kept and a portion is missing. The table has over 70,000 clones, 83% seen once. The sample here was unstimulated CD8+ T cells sorted from spleen or lymph node cells, taken before intestinal transplant. The receptors were gathered from a human donor who received an intestinal transplant. Both conserved end residues are part of each CDR3. A D gene is named only where the DNA matches it firmly. Size is stated for part of the rows, as once, few or many counts, or as a class when the clone is expanded.

cdr3_length clone_size d_call j_call v_call cdr3_nt cdr3_aa
18 - TRBD2 TRBJ2-3 TRBV4-2 TGTGCCAGCAGCCCCCATTCCTTAGCGGGGGACAGCACAGATACGCAGTATTTT CASSPHSLAGDSTDTQYF
18 - TRBD2 TRBJ2-1 TRBV7-6 TGTGCCAGCAGCTTAGTGCCTAGCGGGTTTCCAATCTACAATGAGCAGTTCTTC CASSLVPSGFPIYNEQFF
12 - - TRBJ2-7 TRBV7-9 TGTGCCAGCAGCTTAGGGGAGGCCGAGCAGTACTTC CASSLGEAEQYF
14 - TRBD1 TRBJ2-7 TRBV2 TGTGCCAGCAGCCAGAGGACAGGGTTCTACGAGCAGTACTTC CASSQRTGFYEQYF
18 - - TRBJ1-5 TRBV4-2 TGTGCCAGCAGCCAAGATAGGGGGAAGGGAGCGAGCAATCAGCCCCAGCATTTT CASSQDRGKGASNQPQHF
19 few - TRBJ2-1 TRBV1 TGCACCAGCAGCCAAGATTTAAAGGCTACCAGAAGCTCCTACAATGAGCAGTTCTTC CTSSQDLKATRSSYNEQFF
13 once - TRBJ2-5 TRBV18 TGTGCCAGCTCACCACCGGCGGATGAGACCCAGTACTTC CASSPPADETQYF
16 - TRBD2 TRBJ2-3 TRBV28 TGTGCCAGCAGTTTATGGGTGGGAGGGGTCTCAGATACGCAGTATTTT CASSLWVGGVSDTQYF
14 - TRBD1 TRBJ2-7 TRBV6-6 TGTGCCAGCAGTTACGGTACAGGGGCCTACGAGCAGTACTTC CASSYGTGAYEQYF
16 - - TRBJ2-7 TRBV5-4 TGTGCCAGCAGCTTGTTGCTGGGCGGACTGAACTACGAGCAGTACTTC CASSLLLGGLNYEQYF
13 - - TRBJ2-5 TRBV27 TGTGCCAGCAGTTATGGGGGGCGGGAGACCCAGTACTTC CASSYGGRETQYF
12 once - TRBJ2-5 TRBV7-6 TGTGCCAGCAGCCCTCGTTTCGCGACCCAGTACTTC CASSPRFATQYF
12 - - TRBJ2-3 TRBV12-5 TGTGCTAGTGGTCCTAGCCCAGATACGCAGTATTTT CASGPSPDTQYF
15 - - TRBJ1-4 TRBV7-9 TGTGCCAGCAGCTTAGCCTACCGGGAGGGTGAAAAACTGTTTTTT CASSLAYREGEKLFF
14 - TRBD2 TRBJ2-7 TRBV9 TGTGCCAGCAGCGTACTAGCGGGAGGGGACGAGCAGTACTTC CASSVLAGGDEQYF
18 - TRBD2 TRBJ2-5 TRBV5-1 TGCGCCAGCAGCTTGGCGGGACTAGCGGGGGACATCCAAGAGACCCAGTACTTC CASSLAGLAGDIQETQYF
16 few TRBD2 TRBJ2-1 TRBV5-1 TGCGCCAGCAGCACCGGACTAGCGGGGAACTACAATGAGCAGTTCTTC CASSTGLAGNYNEQFF
14 - - TRBJ1-3 TRBV6-1 TGTGCCAGCAGTGGAGTGGGGACTGGAAACACCATATATTTT CASSGVGTGNTIYF
15 - - TRBJ2-3 TRBV7-2 TGTGCCAGCAGCTTATACGACGATTCTAATGATACGCAGTATTTT CASSLYDDSNDTQYF
18 - TRBD2 TRBJ2-1 TRBV4-1 TGCGCCAGCAGCCATTGTCTCGGCGGGGGTGCGTATACAGATGAGCAGTTCTTC CASSHCLGGGAYTDEQFF
11 - - TRBJ2-5 TRBV7-9 TGTGCCAGCAGCTTAGTCCGGGCCCAGTACTTC CASSLVRAQYF
15 - TRBD1 TRBJ1-2 TRBV27 TGTGCCAGCAGTTTTGGGACAGGGGACTTCTATGGCTACACCTTC CASSFGTGDFYGYTF
14 few - TRBJ2-2 TRBV6-5 TGTGCCAGCAGTTACCACTATCAGGCCGGGGAGCTGTTTTTT CASSYHYQAGELFF
17 once TRBD2 TRBJ2-3 TRBV11-1 TGTGCCAGCAGCTTAAAGTTTCGGCGGGGGGGCCCAGATACGCAGTATTTT CASSLKFRRGGPDTQYF
16 - TRBD2 TRBJ2-3 TRBV10-2 TGCGCCAGCAGTGAGGGACTAGCGGGAGGCACAGATACGCAGTATTTT CASSEGLAGGTDTQYF
14 - - TRBJ1-1 TRBV13 TGTGCCAGCAGCTCACTCCCAATGAACACTGAAGCTTTCTTT CASSSLPMNTEAFF
16 few - TRBJ2-2 TRBV2 TGTGCCAGCAGTGAAAGGATGGTTTGGCGGACCGGGGAGCTGTTTTTT CASSERMVWRTGELFF
15 - - TRBJ1-3 TRBV27 TGTGCCAGCAGTTTGTCGGGGGCGCCCGGAAACACCATATATTTT CASSLSGAPGNTIYF
17 - - TRBJ1-5 TRBV6-4 TGTGCCAGCAGTGACTTTAAGGGGAGAGGTAGCAATCAGCCCCAGCATTTT CASSDFKGRGSNQPQHF
13 once TRBD1 TRBJ2-7 TRBV29-1 TGCAGCGTTGTTCCGGACAGGGCCTACGAGCAGTACTTC CSVVPDRAYEQYF
14 - - TRBJ2-2 TRBV5-6 TGTGCCAGCAGCTTTGCAGGGTACACCGGGGAGCTGTTTTTT CASSFAGYTGELFF
12 - - TRBJ1-1 TRBV6-5 TGTGCCAGCAGAAGGCTCTACACTGAAGCTTTCTTT CASRRLYTEAFF